The 20 T cell receptor beta chains below all came from one sample that was sequenced in a study. From the 5' RACE reads, TCRdb called clonotypes with MiXCR, one entry per CDR3 protein. The sample contains 45,000 to 55,000 distinct CDR3 sequences, around 25% of which appear only once. Sequencing was carried out using tumor-infiltrating naive CD4+ T cells sorted from the breast tumor. As for subset: naive CD4+ T cells, CD4+CD45RA+CD25-. All receptors come from a female donor with breast cancer.

At least ten counts were recorded for this clonotype. The chain combines TRBV10-3 with TRBJ2-1, with 15 positions matching TRBD2. The CDR3 covers 18 residues. Germline CDR1 ENHRY, CDR2 SYGVKD. Trimming removed 10 bases from V and 1 base from J; junction bases left unmatched: 11. As DNA, the CDR3 is TGTGCCACCAGAGACTCCGGGACTAGCGGGGGGTCCTACAATGAGCAGTTCTTC. Translation gives CATRDSGTSGGSYNEQFF.

A few counts support this clonotype. The V call is TRBV19, the J call TRBJ1-6; 10 bases agree with TRBD1. Looked up from germline, CDR1 is LNHDA and CDR2 is SQIVND (reference sequence). The length of the CDR3 is 13 residues. The V segment lost 9 bases and the J segment 7 bases; nucleotides outside the gene matches: 3. The CDR3 nucleotides are TGTGCCAGCGGGGACAGGGGAAATTCACCCCTCCACTTT. Translating gives CASGDRGNSPLHF.

The chain recombines TRBV24-1 with TRBJ2-5, with D possibly being TRBD2 (6 bases). This CDR3 comprises 13 residues. Trimming stripped 4 bases from V and 5 bases from J, with 10 bases between. Germline lookup yields CDR1 KGHDR and CDR2 SFDVKD. The CDR3 nucleotides are TGTGCCACCAGTGAAGGAGGGAACGAGACCCAGTACTTC. It is translated as CATSEGGNETQYF.

This clonotype was seen a handful of times. The genes are TRBV18 and TRBJ1-5; tentatively, D is TRBD1 (5 bases). Trimming removed 6 bases from V and 6 bases from J, with 12 bases in between. Per germline, CDR1 KGHSH and CDR2 LQKENI. The CDR3 runs 13 residues. DNA for the CDR3: TGTGCCAGCTCCCGCGGGGCGGCTCAGCCCCAGCATTTT. Its translation is CASSRGAAQPQHF.

The chain uses TRBV9 and TRBJ1-4; D may be TRBD1 (5 bases). The CDR3 contains 16 residues. Trimming cost V 10 bases and J 4 bases, with 23 bases left between them. Germline V gene lookup returns CDR1 SGDLS and CDR2 YYNGEE. CDR3 DNA: TGTGCCGGCTGCGTTTCGCAGGGTTCGAGTAATGAAAAACTGTTTTTT. This sequence encodes CAGCVSQGSSNEKLFF. The whole variable domain, remainder taken from reference TRBV9 and TRBJ1-4, is DSGVTQTPKHLITATGQRVTLRCSPRSGDLSVYWYQQSLDQGLQFLIQYYNGEERAKGNILERFSAQQFPDLHSELNLSSLELGDSALYFCAGCVSQGSSNEKLFFGSGTQLSVL.

The rearrangement links TRBV28 to TRBJ1-1; unclear D gene. Per germline, CDR1 MDHEN and CDR2 SYDVKM. There are 13 residues in the CDR3. Trimming took off 4 bases at V and 0 bases at J, with 6 bases between the two ends. CDR3 sequence reads: CASSCGLNTEAFF. CDR3 DNA sequence: TGTGCCAGCAGTTGCGGGCTGAACACTGAAGCTTTCTTT.

The gene calls are TRBV12-3 or TRBV12-4 and TRBJ1-5; D unclear. The germline V and J ends were trimmed by 3 bases and 4 bases, with 7 bases remaining between them. CDR3 size: 13 residues. The CDR3 is CASSFGLNQPQHF. In DNA, the CDR3 is TGTGCCAGCAGTTTTGGCCTTAATCAGCCCCAGCATTTT.

The rearrangement joins TRBV7-9 to TRBJ2-7, with 9 bases matching TRBD1. CDR1 and CDR2 from the germline V gene are SEHNR and FQNEAQ (reference sequence). Trimming removed 5 bases from V and 3 bases from J; junction bases left unmatched: 11. The CDR3 runs 16 residues. DNA of the CDR3: TGTGCCAGCAGCCCCCAGAGGACAGGGGCGAGCTACGAGCAGTACTTC. Amino acids: CASSPQRTGASYEQYF. Drawing the rest from reference TRBV7-9 and TRBJ2-7, the complete variable domain is DTGVSQNPRHKITKRGQNVTFRCDPISEHNRLYWYRQTLGQGPEFLTYFQNEAQLEKSRLLSDRFSAERPKGSFSTLEIQRTEQGDSAMYLCASSPQRTGASYEQYFGPGTRLTVT.

Only a few counts were recorded for this clonotype. CDR3 DNA sequence: TGTGCCAGCAGCCCCCGCAGGGCTTTAGGAAACACCATATATTTT. Its protein product is CASSPRRALGNTIYF. The chain recombines TRBV7-9 with TRBJ1-3; TRBD1 might be the D (5 bases). V was clipped by 5 bases and J by 4 bases, with 15 bases between them. The CDR3 is 15 residues long. CDR1 SEHNR and CDR2 FQNEAQ come from the germline V gene (reference sequence). The complete variable domain, with remaining parts taken from reference TRBV7-9 and TRBJ1-3, reads DTGVSQNPRHKITKRGQNVTFRCDPISEHNRLYWYRQTLGQGPEFLTYFQNEAQLEKSRLLSDRFSAERPKGSFSTLEIQRTEQGDSAMYLCASSPRRALGNTIYFGEGSWLTVV.

V usage is TRBV4-3 and J usage is TRBJ1-5; D remains ambiguous. Germline V CDR1 and CDR2: LGHNA, YSLEER. The V end lost 0 bases, the J end lost 7 bases, and 10 bases lay between the germline ends. This CDR3 contains 14 residues. The CDR3 DNA reads as TGCGCCAGCAGCCAAGAACTACTACCCCAGCCCCAGCATTTT. It specifies CASSQELLPQPQHF.

As concerns this clonotype: The CDR3 carries no conserved terminal phenylalanine or tryptophan, so it likely arises from a read error. The chain is built from TRBV9 and TRBJ1-5; D call uncertain. This CDR3 has 15 residues. V shed 4 bases and J shed 3 bases, with 14 bases lying between them. Germline V gene lookup returns CDR1 SGDLS and CDR2 YYNGEE. Here the CDR3 reads CASSTSAGDNQPQHL. For the CDR3, the DNA is TGTGCCAGCAGCACCTCGGCAGGCGACAATCAGCCCCAGCATTTA.

This CDR3 is CASSQSVWDRGLETQYF. The CDR3 region has the DNA TGCGCCAGCAGCCAAAGCGTCTGGGACAGGGGGCTGGAGACCCAGTACTTC. V is TRBV4-3 and J is TRBJ2-5; 12 positions match TRBD1. The germline gives CDR1 LGHNA, CDR2 YSLEER. The CDR3 length is 17 residues. V trimming: 2 bases; J trimming: 5 bases; junction bases outside the gene matches: 9.

V is TRBV28 and J is TRBJ2-2; TRBD1 aligns across 8 bases. Germline-derived CDR1 and CDR2 are MDHEN and SYDVKM. Trimming removed 6 bases from V and 0 bases from J; junction bases left unmatched: 12. This CDR3 is 18 amino acids long. CDR3 in DNA: TGTGCCAGCAGCCCTACACCTTGGACAGGGACGAACACCGGGGAGCTGTTTTTT. Translated: CASSPTPWTGTNTGELFF.

This chain uses TRBV6-2 or TRBV6-3 with TRBJ1-5; the match to TRBD1 covers 7 bases. V lost 6 bases to trimming and J lost 7 bases; unmatched junction nucleotides: 12. Germline V gene data show CDR1 as MNHEY and CDR2 as SVGEGT. The CDR3 loop spans 15 amino acids. Here the CDR3 DNA reads TGTGCCAGCAGCCCCATAGGGGGCGGGAAACAGCCCCAGCATTTT. Translated: CASSPIGGGKQPQHF.

This clonotype has a count of ten or more. The chain employs TRBV29-1 and TRBJ2-2; maybe TRBD1 (5 bases). Germline assignment: CDR1 SQVTM and CDR2 ANQGSEA. Trimming stripped 4 bases from V and 1 base from J, with 10 bases between. This CDR3 comprises 14 residues. The CDR3 here is CSVVSDRNTGELFF. CDR3 bases: TGCAGCGTTGTGTCTGACAGGAACACCGGGGAGCTGTTTTTT.

The chain links TRBV5-1 to TRBJ2-1; 7 nucleotides line up with TRBD2. Trimming removed 4 bases from V and 3 bases from J; junction bases left unmatched: 4. The CDR3 is 14 residues long. The V gene's germline CDR1 is SGHRS and CDR2 YFSETQ. CDR3 nucleotide sequence: TGCGCCAGCAGCAGGTCTAGCGGCTACAATGAGCAGTTCTTC. This sequence encodes CASSRSSGYNEQFF.

There are a few counts of this clonotype. The chain couples TRBV4-1 to TRBJ2-1; TRBD2 matches 10 bases. CDR1 is MGHRA, CDR2 YSYEKL, per germline. V was clipped by 0 bases and J by 8 bases; unmatched bases: 7. The CDR3 runs 16 residues. In DNA form, the CDR3 reads TGCGCCAGCAGCCAAGATTCTAGCGGGAGTGTAGATGAGCAGTTCTTC. The encoded protein is CASSQDSSGSVDEQFF.

V and J are TRBV6-2 or TRBV6-3 and TRBJ2-7; no definite D call. V was clipped by 4 bases and J by 1 base, with 8 bases between them. Germline V gives CDR1 MNHEY, CDR2 SVGEGT. CDR3 length equals 13 residues. The CDR3 nucleotides are TGTGCCAGCAGTTCTACACATTCCTACGAGCAGTACTTC. Encoded protein: CASSSTHSYEQYF.

This clonotype was observed a few times. The chain uses TRBV24-1 and TRBJ1-4; TRBD1 aligns across 9 bases. The CDR3 is made up of 13 amino acids. After removal of 9 bases from V and 5 bases from J, the junction contained 3 bases not matched to a gene. Germline V gene data show CDR1 as KGHDR and CDR2 as SFDVKD. The CDR3 DNA reads as TGTGCCACCCGGGACAGGGAAAATGAAAAACTGTTTTTT. Its translation is CATRDRENEKLFF.

This clonotype occurred a few times. This chain uses TRBV5-1 with TRBJ2-7, with D maybe TRBD1 (5 bases). Trimming removed 2 bases at V and 5 bases at J, with 14 bases between. From germline, CDR1 is SGHRS and CDR2 YFSETQ. The CDR3 is 14 amino acids. As DNA, the CDR3 is TGCGCCAGCAGCTTAGGCTCAGGGCCTAACGAGCAGTACTTC. It codes for CASSLGSGPNEQYF.